Presented here are 2 T cell receptor beta chains from one specimen sequenced in a study of cytomegalovirus exposure and HLA in healthy donors. The PCR employed 60 Vbeta primers together with 13 Jbeta primers. Assay used: immunoSEQ multiplex PCR; TCRdb lists only in-frame clones, some missing. This sample has over 130,000 clones, with roughly 62% found just once. The specimen was PBMCs. The receptors originated from a male donor in good health and CMV-seronegative.

A few counts support this clone. The J gene is TRBJ1-1, the V gene TRBV28; 10 positions agree with TRBD1. Germline assignment: CDR1 MDHEN and CDR2 SYDVKM. The V segment lost 3 bases and the J segment 0 bases; nucleotides outside the gene matches: 4. The CDR3 loop spans 16 amino acids. CDR3 amino acids: CASSFRQGAMNTEAFF. CDR3 DNA: TGTGCCAGCAGTTTCCGACAGGGGGCGATGAACACTGAAGCTTTCTTT.

The chain uses TRBV5-1 and TRBJ2-3, with D perhaps matching TRBD1 (6 bases). With 4 bases removed from V and 2 bases from J, the gap between germline ends came to 14 bases. The CDR3 extends over 15 amino acids. Germline CDR1 SGHRS, CDR2 YFSETQ. The CDR3 sequence: CASSPIGQTTDTQYF. DNA of the CDR3: TGCGCCAGCAGCCCCATCGGACAGACCACAGATACGCAGTATTTT.